Listed here are 14 T cell receptor beta chains from one sample, sequenced in a study of T-cell memory formation after mild COVID-19. Each CDR3 protein is one row after TCRdb ran MiXCR on the 5' RACE reads. The sample has roughly 170,000 distinct CDR3 sequences; around 18% are singletons. The sequencing input was PBMCs or a T cell subset sorted from them (not recorded which). All receptors come from a man aged 18-30 years who had mild COVID-19 (a few samples of this study predate the infection). Cell type and time point are not known.

This clonotype was detected only a few times. This chain uses TRBV7-2 with TRBJ1-3; D remains unclear. In germline, CDR1 is SGHTA, CDR2 FQGNSA. This CDR3 spans 14 amino acids. Trimming took off 2 bases at V and 8 bases at J, with 13 bases between the two ends. In DNA form, the CDR3 reads TGTGCCAGCAGCTTATCGCCGGCGGCGGACACCATATATTTT. It is translated as CASSLSPAADTIYF.

This clonotype has at least ten counts. The chain recombines TRBV28 with TRBJ1-5, with 7 bases matching TRBD1. The CDR3 totals 19 residues. Germline V gene data show CDR1 as MDHEN and CDR2 as SYDVKM. V lost 5 bases and J lost 2; bases outside the gene matches: 18. This CDR3 reads CASSPYRGRSFHRNQPQHF. The CDR3 DNA reads TGTGCCAGCAGTCCGTACAGGGGTCGGAGCTTTCATCGCAATCAGCCCCAGCATTTT. The variable domain in full, completed from reference TRBV28 and TRBJ1-5, reads DVKVTQSSRYLVKRTGEKVFLECVQDMDHENMFWYRQDPGLGLRLIYFSYDVKMKEKGDIPEGYSVSREKKERFSLILESASTNQTSMYLCASSPYRGRSFHRNQPQHFGDGTRLSIL.

This clonotype turned up a few times. The chain has TRBV5-6 and TRBJ2-1; 10 bases align to TRBD1. This CDR3 has 16 residues. CDR1 and CDR2 (germline): SGHDT, YYEEEE. V shed 3 bases and J 2 bases; nucleotides not matched to a gene: 5. The CDR3 nucleotides are TGTGCCAGCAGCTCCGACAGGGGGCGAGCCTACAATGAGCAGTTCTTC. Its protein product is CASSSDRGRAYNEQFF.

V and J are TRBV20-1 and TRBJ2-3, with D possibly matching TRBD1 (5 bases). The CDR3 extends over 13 amino acids. Germline CDR1 and CDR2: DFQATT and SNEGSKA (reference sequence). Trimming stripped 0 bases from V and 6 bases from J, with 10 bases between. The CDR3 protein is CSAREITGDTQYF. CDR3 sequence (DNA): TGCAGTGCTAGAGAAATCACAGGTGATACGCAGTATTTT.

This clonotype was counted ten times or more. The V gene is TRBV5-1, the J gene TRBJ1-4; 8 bases match TRBD1. This CDR3 spans 15 amino acids. The germline CDR1 and CDR2 sequences are SGHRS and YFSETQ. With V trimmed by 0 bases and J by 5 bases, 3 bases remained unmatched. CDR3 loop: CASSLGQGSNEKLFF. The CDR3 DNA reads as TGCGCCAGCAGCTTGGGACAGGGGAGCAATGAAAAACTGTTTTTT.

This clonotype has a handful of counts. The chain carries TRBV7-8 and TRBJ2-5; D not certain. Germline assignment: CDR1 SGHVS and CDR2 FQNEAQ. The CDR3 runs to 13 residues. V was shortened by 0 bases and J by 5 bases, with 7 bases between the two germline ends. CDR3 bases: TGTGCCAGCAGCTTAGCTAAGTGGGAGACCCAGTACTTC. It yields the protein CASSLAKWETQYF.

The chain recombines TRBV4-3 with TRBJ1-2; tentatively, D is TRBD1 (5 bases). Trimming took 0 bases from V and 5 from J, leaving 16 bases between them. In germline, CDR1 is LGHNA, CDR2 YSLEER. CDR3 size: 16 residues. CDR3 residues: CASSQDRGEGRYGYTF. DNA for the CDR3: TGCGCCAGCAGCCAAGATCGAGGGGAGGGGCGGTATGGCTACACCTTC.

On this clonotype itself: This may be a read error, as it is one base from a much larger clone. V is TRBV20-1 and J is TRBJ2-7, with a weak D call TRBD1 (6 bases). The CDR3 has 14 amino acids. Trimming stripped 4 bases from V and 0 bases from J, with 13 bases between. The germline CDR1 and CDR2 sequences are DFQATT and SNEGSKA (reference sequence). The CDR3 loop is CSAIPGQSSYEQYF. CDR3 bases: TGCAGTGCTATCCCGGGACAAAGCTCCTACGAGCAGTACTTC.

This clonotype appeared a few times. The chain has TRBV5-6 and TRBJ1-5; D is perhaps TRBD1 (5 bases). Germline CDR1 reads SGHDT; CDR2 reads YYEEEE. CDR3 length: 14 residues. Trimming shortened V by 0 bases and J by 4 bases, and 8 bases separated the two germline ends. CDR3 nucleotides: TGTGCCAGCAGCTTGGGGGGGTGGAATCAGCCCCAGCATTTT. Translated, it gives CASSLGGWNQPQHF.

This chain uses TRBV12-3 or TRBV12-4 with TRBJ2-7; D is perhaps TRBD1 (5 bases). The V end was cut by 2 bases, the J end by 5 bases, with 7 bases between. The CDR3 totals 12 residues. The CDR3 sequence is CASSLRGHEQYV. The CDR3 region has the DNA TGTGCCAGCAGTTTAAGGGGCCACGAGCAGTACGTC.

This clonotype showed up just a few times. This chain links TRBV7-2 with TRBJ1-3; the D is unclear. The germline gives CDR1 SGHTA, CDR2 FQGNSA. V dropped 2 bases and J dropped 5 bases, with 7 bases sitting between them. CDR3 length: 13 amino acids. The CDR3 bases are TGTGCCAGCAGCTTACTGGGGAGAAACACCATATATTTT. Translating it yields CASSLLGRNTIYF.

This clonotype was seen more than once but under ten times. The chain uses TRBV3-1 and TRBJ2-5; 11 bases are shared with TRBD2. The V segment lost 5 bases and the J segment 4 bases; nucleotides outside the gene matches: 9. Germline CDR1 reads LGHDT; CDR2 reads YNNKEL (reference sequence). The CDR3 is 16 amino acids. CDR3 protein: CASSSHSGGAAETQYF. The CDR3 bases are TGTGCCAGCAGCTCCCATAGCGGGGGGGCCGCAGAGACCCAGTACTTC.

V is TRBV5-6 and J is TRBJ1-1; D is possibly TRBD1 (6 bases). The CDR3 extends over 16 amino acids. V lost 0 bases to trimming and J lost 1 base, with 13 bases between them. From germline, CDR1 is SGHDT and CDR2 YYEEEE. CDR3: CASSLAGGAWNTEAFF. As DNA, the CDR3 is TGTGCCAGCAGCTTGGCCGGGGGCGCATGGAACACTGAAGCTTTCTTT.

This clonotype was counted between two and nine times. The rearrangement uses TRBV11-3 and TRBJ2-2, with 10 bases identical to TRBD1. This CDR3 region has 18 residues. Trimming cost V 1 base and J 0 bases; bases outside gene matches: 5. Germline CDR1 reads SGHNT; CDR2 reads YENEEA. The CDR3 DNA is TGTGCCAGCAGCTTAGGGGACAGGGGTCGACCGAACACCGGGGAGCTGTTTTTT. Its translation is CASSLGDRGRPNTGELFF.